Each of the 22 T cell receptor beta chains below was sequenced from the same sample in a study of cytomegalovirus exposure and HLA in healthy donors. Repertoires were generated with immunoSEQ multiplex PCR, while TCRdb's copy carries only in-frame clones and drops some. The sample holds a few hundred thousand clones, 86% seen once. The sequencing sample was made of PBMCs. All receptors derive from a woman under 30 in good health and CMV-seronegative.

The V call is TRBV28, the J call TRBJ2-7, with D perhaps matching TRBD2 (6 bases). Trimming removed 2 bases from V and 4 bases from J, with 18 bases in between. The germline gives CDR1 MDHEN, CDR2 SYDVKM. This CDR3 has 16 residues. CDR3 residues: CASSLNLRAGLYEQYF. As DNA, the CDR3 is TGTGCCAGCAGTTTAAATCTCCGAGCGGGCCTATACGAGCAGTACTTC.

The CDR3 loop is CASSSTQGPYEQYF. The CDR3, as DNA: TGTGCCAGCAGTTCGACACAGGGACCCTACGAGCAGTACTTC. The chain combines TRBV7-9 with TRBJ2-7; D perhaps matches TRBD1 (6 bases). The V gene lost 6 bases and the J gene lost 2 bases, with 14 bases spanning the gap. Germline values: CDR1 SEHNR, CDR2 FQNEAQ (reference sequence). This CDR3 comprises 14 residues.

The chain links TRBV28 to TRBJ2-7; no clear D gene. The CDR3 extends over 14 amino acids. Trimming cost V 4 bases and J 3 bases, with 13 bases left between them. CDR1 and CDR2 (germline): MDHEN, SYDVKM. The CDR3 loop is CASSSVGLLYEQYF. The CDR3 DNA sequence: TGTGCCAGCAGTTCAGTGGGCCTTCTCTACGAGCAGTACTTC.

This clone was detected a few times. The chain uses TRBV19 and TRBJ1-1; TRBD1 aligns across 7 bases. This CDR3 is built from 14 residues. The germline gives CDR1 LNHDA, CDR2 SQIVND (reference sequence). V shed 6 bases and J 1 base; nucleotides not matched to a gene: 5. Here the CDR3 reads CASRPGGSNTEAFF. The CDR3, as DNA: TGTGCCAGTAGACCAGGGGGTTCGAACACTGAAGCTTTCTTT.

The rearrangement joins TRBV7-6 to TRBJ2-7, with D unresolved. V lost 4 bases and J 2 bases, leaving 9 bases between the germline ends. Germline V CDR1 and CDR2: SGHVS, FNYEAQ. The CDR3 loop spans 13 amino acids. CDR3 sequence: CASSSYATYEQYF. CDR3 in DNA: TGTGCCAGCAGCTCCTATGCGACCTACGAGCAGTACTTC.

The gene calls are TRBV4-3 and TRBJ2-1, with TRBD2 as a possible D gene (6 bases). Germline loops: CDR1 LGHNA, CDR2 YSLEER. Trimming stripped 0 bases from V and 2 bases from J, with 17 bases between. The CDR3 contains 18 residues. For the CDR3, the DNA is TGCGCCAGCAGCCAAGATCGGGTAATAGCGGCCCCCTACAATGAGCAGTTCTTC. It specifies CASSQDRVIAAPYNEQFF.

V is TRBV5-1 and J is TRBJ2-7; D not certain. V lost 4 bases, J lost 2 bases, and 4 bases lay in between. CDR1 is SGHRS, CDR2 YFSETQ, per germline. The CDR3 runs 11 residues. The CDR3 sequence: CASSGTYEQYF. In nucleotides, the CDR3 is TGCGCCAGCAGCGGCACCTACGAGCAGTACTTC. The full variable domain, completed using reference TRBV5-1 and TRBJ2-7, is KAGVTQTPRYLIKTRGQQVTLSCSPISGHRSVSWYQQTPGQGLQFLFEYFSETQRNKGNFPGRFSGRQFSNSRSEMNVSTLELGDSALYLCASSGTYEQYFGPGTRLTVT.

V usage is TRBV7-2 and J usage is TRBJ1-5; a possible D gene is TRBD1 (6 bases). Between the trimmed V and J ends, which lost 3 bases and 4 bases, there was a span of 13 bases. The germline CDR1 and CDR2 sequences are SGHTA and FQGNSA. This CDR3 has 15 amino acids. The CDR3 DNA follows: TGTGCCAGCAGCTTTAATCGGGACAAAAATCAGCCCCAGCATTTT. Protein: CASSFNRDKNQPQHF.

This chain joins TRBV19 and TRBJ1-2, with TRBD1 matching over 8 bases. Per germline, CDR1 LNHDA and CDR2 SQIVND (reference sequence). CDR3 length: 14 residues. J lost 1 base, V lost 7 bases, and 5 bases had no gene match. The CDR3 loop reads CASKPTGGNYGYTF. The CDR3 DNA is TGTGCCAGTAAACCAACAGGGGGTAACTATGGCTACACCTTC. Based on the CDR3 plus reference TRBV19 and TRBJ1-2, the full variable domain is DGGITQSPKYLFRKEGQNVTLSCEQNLNHDAMYWYRQDPGQGLRLIYYSQIVNDFQKGDIAEGYSVSREKKESFPLTVTSAQKNPTAFYLCASKPTGGNYGYTFGSGTRLTVV.

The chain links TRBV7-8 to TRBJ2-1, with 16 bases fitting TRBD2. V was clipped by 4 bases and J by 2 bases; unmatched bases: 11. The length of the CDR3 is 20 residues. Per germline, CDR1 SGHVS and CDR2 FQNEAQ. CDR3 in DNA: TGTGCCAGCAGCTCGCTTGTGGGACTAGCGGGAGGGGCCCCCTACAATGAGCAGTTCTTC. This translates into CASSSLVGLAGGAPYNEQFF.

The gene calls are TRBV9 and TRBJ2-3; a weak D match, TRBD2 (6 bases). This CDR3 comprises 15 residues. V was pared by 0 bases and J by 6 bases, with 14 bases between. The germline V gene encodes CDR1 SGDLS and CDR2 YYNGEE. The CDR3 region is CASSVVASAGDTQYF. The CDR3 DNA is TGTGCCAGCAGCGTAGTGGCTAGCGCAGGGGATACGCAGTATTTT.

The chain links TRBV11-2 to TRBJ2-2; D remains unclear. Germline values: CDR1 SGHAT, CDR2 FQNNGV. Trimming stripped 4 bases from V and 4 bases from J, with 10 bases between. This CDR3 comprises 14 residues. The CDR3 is CASSSVRSTGELFF. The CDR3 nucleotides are TGTGCCAGCAGCTCAGTAAGGAGCACCGGGGAGCTGTTTTTT.

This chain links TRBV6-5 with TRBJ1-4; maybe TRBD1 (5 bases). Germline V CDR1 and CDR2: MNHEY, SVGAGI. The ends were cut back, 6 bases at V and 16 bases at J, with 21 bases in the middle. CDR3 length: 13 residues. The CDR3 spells CASRGVGPQREFF. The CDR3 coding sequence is TGTGCCAGCAGAGGGGTAGGCCCACAAAGAGAGTTTTTT.

Here the CDR3 reads CASSLVGREGDTQYF. CDR3 nucleotides: TGTGCCAGCAGCTTAGTGGGCAGGGAGGGAGATACGCAGTATTTT. The chain recombines TRBV7-9 with TRBJ2-3; 7 bases fit TRBD2. The V and J ends lost 1 base and 5 bases, in that order; junction bases with no gene match: 6. The CDR3 totals 15 residues. CDR1 and CDR2 (germline): SEHNR, FQNEAQ (reference sequence).

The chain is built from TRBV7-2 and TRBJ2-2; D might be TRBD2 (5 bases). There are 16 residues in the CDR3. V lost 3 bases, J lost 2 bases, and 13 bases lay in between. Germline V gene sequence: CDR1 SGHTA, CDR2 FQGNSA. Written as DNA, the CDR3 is TGTGCCAGCAGCTTCACGGGAACAGCTAACACCGGGGAGCTGTTTTTT. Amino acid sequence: CASSFTGTANTGELFF.

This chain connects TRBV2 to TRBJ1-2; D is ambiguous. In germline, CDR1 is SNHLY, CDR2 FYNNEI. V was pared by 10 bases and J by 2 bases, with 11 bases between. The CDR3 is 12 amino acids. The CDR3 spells CATQSQNYGYTF. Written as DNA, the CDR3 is TGTGCCACCCAATCCCAGAACTATGGCTACACCTTC.

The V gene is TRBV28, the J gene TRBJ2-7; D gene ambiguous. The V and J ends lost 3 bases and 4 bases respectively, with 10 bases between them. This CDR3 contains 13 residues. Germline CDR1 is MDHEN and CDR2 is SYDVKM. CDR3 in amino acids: CASSLGVVYEQYF. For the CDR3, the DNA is TGTGCCAGCAGTTTGGGCGTCGTTTACGAGCAGTACTTC.

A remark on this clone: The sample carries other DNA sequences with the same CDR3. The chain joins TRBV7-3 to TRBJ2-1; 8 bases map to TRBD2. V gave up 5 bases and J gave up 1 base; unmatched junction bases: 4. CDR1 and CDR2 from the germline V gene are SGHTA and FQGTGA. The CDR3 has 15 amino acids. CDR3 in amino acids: CASSVSGSSYNEQFF. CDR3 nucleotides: TGTGCCAGCAGCGTGAGCGGGAGTTCCTACAATGAGCAGTTCTTC.

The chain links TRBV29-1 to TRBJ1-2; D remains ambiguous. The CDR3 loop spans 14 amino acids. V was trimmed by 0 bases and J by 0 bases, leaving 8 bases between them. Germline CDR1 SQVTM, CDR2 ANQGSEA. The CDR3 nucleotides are TGCAGCGTTGAAGACGTGGCAGCTAACTATGGCTACACCTTC. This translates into CSVEDVAANYGYTF.

CDR3 sequence reads: CASSLGRAYEQYF. The DNA for the CDR3 is TGTGCCAGCAGCTTGGGAAGAGCCTACGAGCAGTACTTC. The chain combines TRBV5-6 with TRBJ2-7, with D hard to call. The CDR3 is made up of 13 amino acids. V was shortened by 0 bases and J by 2 bases, with 6 bases between the two germline ends. The V gene's germline CDR1 is SGHDT and CDR2 YYEEEE.

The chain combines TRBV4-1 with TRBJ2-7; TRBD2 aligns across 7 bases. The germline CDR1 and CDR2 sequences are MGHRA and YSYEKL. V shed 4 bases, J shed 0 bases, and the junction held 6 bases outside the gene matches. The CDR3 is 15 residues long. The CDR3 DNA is TGCGCCAGCAGCCCTCTAGCGGCACCCTCCTACGAGCAGTACTTC. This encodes CASSPLAAPSYEQYF.

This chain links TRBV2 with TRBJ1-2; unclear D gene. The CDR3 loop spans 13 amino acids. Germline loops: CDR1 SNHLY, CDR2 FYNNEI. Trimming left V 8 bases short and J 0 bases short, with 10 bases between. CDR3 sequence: CASLARPNYGYTF. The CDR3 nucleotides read TGTGCCAGCCTTGCGAGGCCTAACTATGGCTACACCTTC.